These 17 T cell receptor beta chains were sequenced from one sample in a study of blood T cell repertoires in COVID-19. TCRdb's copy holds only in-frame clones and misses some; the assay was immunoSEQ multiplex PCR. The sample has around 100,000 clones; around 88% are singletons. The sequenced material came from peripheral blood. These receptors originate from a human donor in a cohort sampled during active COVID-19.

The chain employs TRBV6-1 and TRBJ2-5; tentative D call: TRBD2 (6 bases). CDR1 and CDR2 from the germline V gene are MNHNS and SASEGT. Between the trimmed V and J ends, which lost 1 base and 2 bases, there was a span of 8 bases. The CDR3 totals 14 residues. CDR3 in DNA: TGTGCCAGCAGTGAAGGTGGGGGGCAAGAGACCCAGTACTTC. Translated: CASSEGGGQETQYF.

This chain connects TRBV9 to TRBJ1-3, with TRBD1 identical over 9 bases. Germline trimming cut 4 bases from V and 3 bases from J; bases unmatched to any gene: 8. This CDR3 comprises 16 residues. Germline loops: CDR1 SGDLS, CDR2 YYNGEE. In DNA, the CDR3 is TGTGCCAGCAGCTTACCGGGACAGGGAAGTGGAAACACCATATATTTT. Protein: CASSLPGQGSGNTIYF. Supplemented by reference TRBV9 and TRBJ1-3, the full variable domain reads DSGVTQTPKHLITATGQRVTLRCSPRSGDLSVYWYQQSLDQGLQFLIQYYNGEERAKGNILERFSAQQFPDLHSELNLSSLELGDSALYFCASSLPGQGSGNTIYFGEGSWLTVV.

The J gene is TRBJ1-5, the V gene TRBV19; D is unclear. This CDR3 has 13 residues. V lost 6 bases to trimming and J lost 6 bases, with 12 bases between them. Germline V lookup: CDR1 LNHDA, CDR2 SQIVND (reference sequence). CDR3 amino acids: CASRLNMFQPQHF. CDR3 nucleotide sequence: TGTGCCAGTAGGTTGAACATGTTTCAGCCCCAGCATTTT.

CDR3 in amino acids: CASSSDIQETQYF. The DNA of the CDR3 is TGTGCCAGCAGTTCGGACATTCAAGAGACCCAGTACTTC. The J gene is TRBJ2-5, the V gene TRBV12-3 or TRBV12-4, with a weak D call TRBD1 (5 bases). The length of the CDR3 is 13 residues. The V gene lost 4 bases and the J gene lost 2 bases, with 8 bases spanning the gap.

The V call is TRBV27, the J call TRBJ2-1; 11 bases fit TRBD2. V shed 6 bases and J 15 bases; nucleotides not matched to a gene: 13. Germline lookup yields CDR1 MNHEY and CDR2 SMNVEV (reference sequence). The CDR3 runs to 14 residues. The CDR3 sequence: CASSPQIAGGPRFF. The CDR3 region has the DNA TGTGCCAGCAGCCCTCAAATAGCGGGAGGGCCTAGGTTCTTC.

The CDR3 DNA sequence: TGCGCCAGCAGTTGGGCGCAGGGTAGCGAAGCTTTCTTT. Its translation is CASSWAQGSEAFF. The chain combines TRBV5-1 with TRBJ1-1, with D possibly matching TRBD1 (5 bases). The CDR3 is 13 amino acids. The ends were cut back, 5 bases at V and 8 bases at J, with 16 bases in the middle. Germline V gene lookup returns CDR1 SGHRS and CDR2 YFSETQ.

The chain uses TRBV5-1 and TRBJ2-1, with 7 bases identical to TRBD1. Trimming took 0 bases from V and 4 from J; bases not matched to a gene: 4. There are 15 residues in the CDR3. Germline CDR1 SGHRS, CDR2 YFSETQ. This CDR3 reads CASSLVVGQYNEQFF. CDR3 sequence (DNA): TGCGCCAGCAGCTTGGTTGTGGGACAGTACAATGAGCAGTTCTTC.

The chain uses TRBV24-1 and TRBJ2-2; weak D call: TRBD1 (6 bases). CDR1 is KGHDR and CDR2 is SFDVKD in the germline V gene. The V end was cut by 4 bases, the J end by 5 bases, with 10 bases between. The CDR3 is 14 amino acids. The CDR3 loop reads CATSDHRVTGELFF. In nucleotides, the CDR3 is TGTGCCACCAGTGACCACAGGGTTACCGGGGAGCTGTTTTTT.

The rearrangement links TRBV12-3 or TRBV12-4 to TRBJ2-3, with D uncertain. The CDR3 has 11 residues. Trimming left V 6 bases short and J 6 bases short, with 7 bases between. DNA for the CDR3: TGTGCCAGCAGGCAGGCGGATACGCAGTATTTT. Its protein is CASRQADTQYF.

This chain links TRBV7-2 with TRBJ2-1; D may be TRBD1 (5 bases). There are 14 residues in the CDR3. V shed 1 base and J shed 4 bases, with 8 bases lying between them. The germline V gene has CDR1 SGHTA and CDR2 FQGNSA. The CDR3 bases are TGTGCCAGCAGCTTAGGCAGGGTGTACAATGAGCAGTTCTTC. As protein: CASSLGRVYNEQFF. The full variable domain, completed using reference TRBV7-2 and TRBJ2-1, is GAGVSQSPSNKVTEKGKDVELRCDPISGHTALYWYRQSLGQGLEFLIYFQGNSAPDKSGLPSDRFSAERTGGSVSTLTIQRTQQEDSAVYLCASSLGRVYNEQFFGPGTRLTVL.

The CDR3 protein is CASSPGLVSYNEQFF. CDR3 nucleotide sequence: TGTGCCAGCAGCCCCGGACTAGTTTCCTACAATGAGCAGTTCTTC. V gene TRBV7-7 combines with J gene TRBJ2-1; 7 bases align to TRBD2. V gave up 5 bases and J gave up 1 base; unmatched junction bases: 5. Germline CDR1 reads SSHAT; CDR2 reads FNYEAQ (reference sequence). The CDR3 runs to 15 residues.

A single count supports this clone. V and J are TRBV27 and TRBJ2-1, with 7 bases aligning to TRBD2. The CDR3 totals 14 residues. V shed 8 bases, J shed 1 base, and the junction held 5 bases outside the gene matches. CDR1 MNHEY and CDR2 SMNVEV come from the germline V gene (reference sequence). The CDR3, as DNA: TGTGCCAGCCAGCGGGACCTATCCTACAATGAGCAGTTCTTC. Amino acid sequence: CASQRDLSYNEQFF.

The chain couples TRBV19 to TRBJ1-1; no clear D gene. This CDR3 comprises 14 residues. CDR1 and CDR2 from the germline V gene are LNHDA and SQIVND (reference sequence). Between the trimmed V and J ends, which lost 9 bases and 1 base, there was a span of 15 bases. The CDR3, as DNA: TGTGCCAGCAAAATAGACGGGTCGAACACTGAAGCTTTCTTT. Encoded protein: CASKIDGSNTEAFF. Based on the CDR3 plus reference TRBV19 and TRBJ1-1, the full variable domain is DGGITQSPKYLFRKEGQNVTLSCEQNLNHDAMYWYRQDPGQGLRLIYYSQIVNDFQKGDIAEGYSVSREKKESFPLTVTSAQKNPTAFYLCASKIDGSNTEAFFGQGTRLTVV.

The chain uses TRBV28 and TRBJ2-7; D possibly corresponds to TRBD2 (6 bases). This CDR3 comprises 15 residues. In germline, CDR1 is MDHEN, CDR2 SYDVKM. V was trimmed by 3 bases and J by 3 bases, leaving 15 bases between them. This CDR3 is CASSFLGGDLYEQYF. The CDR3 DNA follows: TGTGCCAGCAGTTTCCTCGGGGGAGACCTCTACGAGCAGTACTTC.

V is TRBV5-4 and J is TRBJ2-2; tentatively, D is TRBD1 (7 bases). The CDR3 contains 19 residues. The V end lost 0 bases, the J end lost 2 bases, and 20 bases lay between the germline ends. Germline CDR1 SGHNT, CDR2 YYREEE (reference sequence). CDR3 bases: TGTGCCAGCAGCTTGGGAGAAAGACTAGGGGGCTTTAACACCGGGGAGCTGTTTTTT. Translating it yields CASSLGERLGGFNTGELFF.

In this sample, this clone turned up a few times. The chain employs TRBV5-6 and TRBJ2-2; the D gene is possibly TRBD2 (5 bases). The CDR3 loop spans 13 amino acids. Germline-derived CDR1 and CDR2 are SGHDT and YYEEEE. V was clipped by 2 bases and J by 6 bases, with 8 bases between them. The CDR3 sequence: CASSFASPGELFF. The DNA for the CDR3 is TGTGCCAGCAGCTTTGCTAGCCCCGGGGAGCTGTTTTTT.

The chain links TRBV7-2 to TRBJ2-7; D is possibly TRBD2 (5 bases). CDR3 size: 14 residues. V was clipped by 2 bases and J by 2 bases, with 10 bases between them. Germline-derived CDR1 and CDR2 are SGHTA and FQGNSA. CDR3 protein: CASSLLGGPYEQYF. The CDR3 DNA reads TGTGCCAGCAGCTTATTGGGCGGGCCCTACGAGCAGTACTTC.